There are many counts of the clone carrying this T cell receptor (beta chain). The record originates from a study of T-cell reconstitution after alpha-beta-depleted transplantation in children. Preparation of the TCRbeta library used unique molecular identifiers. MiXCR, run by TCRdb on the PCR reads, gives a single entry per CDR3 protein. The table has approximately 240,000 distinct CDR3 sequences, 8% to 10% seen once. The germline CDR1 and CDR2 sequences are WSHSY and SAAADI. This CDR3 region has 13 residues. V lost 8 bases to trimming and J lost 4 bases, with 14 bases between them. This sequence joins TRBV10-2 and TRBJ1-1, with D hard to call. The sequence came from a human donor who donated a stem cell graft to a child with acute lymphoblastic leukemia. The sequenced sample was PBMCs from the stem cell graft donor, obtained from the stem cell graft. CDR3 region: CASREGYSTEAFF. CDR3 sequence (DNA): TGCGCCAGCCGAGAGGGCTATAGCACTGAAGCTTTCTTT.